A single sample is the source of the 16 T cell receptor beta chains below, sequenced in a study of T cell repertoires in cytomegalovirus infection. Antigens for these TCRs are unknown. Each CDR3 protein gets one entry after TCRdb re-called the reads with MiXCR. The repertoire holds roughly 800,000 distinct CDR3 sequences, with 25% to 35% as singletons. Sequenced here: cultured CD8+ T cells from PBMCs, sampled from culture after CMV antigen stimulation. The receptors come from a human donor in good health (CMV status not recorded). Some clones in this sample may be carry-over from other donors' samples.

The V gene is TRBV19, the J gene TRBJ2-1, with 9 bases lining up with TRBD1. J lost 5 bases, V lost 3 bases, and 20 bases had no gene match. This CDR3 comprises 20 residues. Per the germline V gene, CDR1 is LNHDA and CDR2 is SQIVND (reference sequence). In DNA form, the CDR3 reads TGTGCCAGTAGTATCCGGGACAGGGATTGGGAAGGTGGGGGGCACAATGAGCAGTTCTTC. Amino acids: CASSIRDRDWEGGGHNEQFF. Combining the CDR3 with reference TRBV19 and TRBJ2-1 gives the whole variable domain DGGITQSPKYLFRKEGQNVTLSCEQNLNHDAMYWYRQDPGQGLRLIYYSQIVNDFQKGDIAEGYSVSREKKESFPLTVTSAQKNPTAFYLCASSIRDRDWEGGGHNEQFFGPGTRLTVL.

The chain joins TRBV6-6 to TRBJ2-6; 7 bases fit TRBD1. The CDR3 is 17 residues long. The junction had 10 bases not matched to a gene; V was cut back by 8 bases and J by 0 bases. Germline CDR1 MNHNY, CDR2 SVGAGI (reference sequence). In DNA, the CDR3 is TGTGCCAGCTTTGGACAGGATCGCGTCTCTGGGGCCAACGTCCTGACTTTC. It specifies CASFGQDRVSGANVLTF.

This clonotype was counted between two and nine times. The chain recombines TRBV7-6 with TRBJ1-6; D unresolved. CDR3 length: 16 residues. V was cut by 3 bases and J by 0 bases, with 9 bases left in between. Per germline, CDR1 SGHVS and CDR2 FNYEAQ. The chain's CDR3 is CASSLDSISYNSPLHF. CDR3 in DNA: TGTGCCAGCAGCTTGGATAGCATCTCCTATAATTCACCCCTCCACTTT. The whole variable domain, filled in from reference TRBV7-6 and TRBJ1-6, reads GAGVSQSPRYKVTKRGQDVALRCDPISGHVSLYWYRQALGQGPEFLTYFNYEAQQDKSGLPNDRFSAERPEGSISTLTIQRTEQRDSAMYRCASSLDSISYNSPLHFGNGTRLTVT.

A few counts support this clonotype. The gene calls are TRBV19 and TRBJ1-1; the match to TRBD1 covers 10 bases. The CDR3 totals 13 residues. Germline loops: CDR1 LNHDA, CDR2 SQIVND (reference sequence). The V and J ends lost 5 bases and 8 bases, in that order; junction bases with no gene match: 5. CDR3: CASSATGGEEAFF. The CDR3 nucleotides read TGTGCCAGTAGTGCGACAGGGGGCGAGGAAGCTTTCTTT.

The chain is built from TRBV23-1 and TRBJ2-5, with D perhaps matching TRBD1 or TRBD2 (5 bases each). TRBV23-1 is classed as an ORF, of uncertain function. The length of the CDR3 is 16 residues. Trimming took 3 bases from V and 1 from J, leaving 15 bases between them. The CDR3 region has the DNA TGCGCCAGCAGTCAGTCGGGACGGAGGTTCCAAGAGACCCAGTACTTC. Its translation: CASSQSGRRFQETQYF.

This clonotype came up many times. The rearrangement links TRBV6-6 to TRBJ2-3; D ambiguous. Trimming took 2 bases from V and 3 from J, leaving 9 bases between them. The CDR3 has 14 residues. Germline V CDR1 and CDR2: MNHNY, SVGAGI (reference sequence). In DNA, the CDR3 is TGTGCCAGCAGTTACCTCCGTTCGACAGATACGCAGTATTTT. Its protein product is CASSYLRSTDTQYF.

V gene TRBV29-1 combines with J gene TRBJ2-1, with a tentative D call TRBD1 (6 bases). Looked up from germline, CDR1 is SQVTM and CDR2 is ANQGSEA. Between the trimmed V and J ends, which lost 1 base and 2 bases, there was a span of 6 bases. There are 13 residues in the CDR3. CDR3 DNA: TGCAGCGTTGAAGGGGACACCTACAATGAGCAGTTCTTC. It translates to CSVEGDTYNEQFF.

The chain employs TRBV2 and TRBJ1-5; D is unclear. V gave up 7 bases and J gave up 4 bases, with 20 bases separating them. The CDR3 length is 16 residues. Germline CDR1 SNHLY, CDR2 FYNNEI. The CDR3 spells CASTMISGSGNQPQHF. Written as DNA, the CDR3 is TGTGCCAGCACCATGATATCGGGGTCGGGTAATCAGCCCCAGCATTTT.

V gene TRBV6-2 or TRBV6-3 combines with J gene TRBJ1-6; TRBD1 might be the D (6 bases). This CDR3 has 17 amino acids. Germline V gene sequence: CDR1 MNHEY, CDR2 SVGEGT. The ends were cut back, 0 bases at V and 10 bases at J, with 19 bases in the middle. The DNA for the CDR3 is TGTGCCAGCAGTTACTCCCGGTTGCCAGGGGTGGGCTCACCCCTCCACTTT. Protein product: CASSYSRLPGVGSPLHF.

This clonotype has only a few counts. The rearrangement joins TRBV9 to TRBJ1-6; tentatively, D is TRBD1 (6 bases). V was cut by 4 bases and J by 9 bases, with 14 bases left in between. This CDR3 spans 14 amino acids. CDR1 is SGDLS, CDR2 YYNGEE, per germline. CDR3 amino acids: CASSPGGIGSPLHF. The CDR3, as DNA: TGTGCCAGCAGCCCCGGGGGCATCGGTTCACCCCTCCACTTT.

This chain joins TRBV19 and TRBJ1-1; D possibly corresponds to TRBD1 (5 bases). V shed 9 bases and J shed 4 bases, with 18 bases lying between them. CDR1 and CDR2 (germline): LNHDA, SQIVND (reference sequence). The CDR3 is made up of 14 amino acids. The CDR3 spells CASSAGPHGTEAFF. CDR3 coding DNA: TGTGCCAGCAGCGCGGGACCCCACGGCACTGAAGCTTTCTTT.

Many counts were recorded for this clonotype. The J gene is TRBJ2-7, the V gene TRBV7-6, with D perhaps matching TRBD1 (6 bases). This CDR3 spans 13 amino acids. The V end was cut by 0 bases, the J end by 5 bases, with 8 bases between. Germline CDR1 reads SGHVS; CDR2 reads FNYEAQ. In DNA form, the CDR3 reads TGTGCCAGCAGCTTAGCAGAGGGGGACGAGCAGTACTTC. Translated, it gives CASSLAEGDEQYF.

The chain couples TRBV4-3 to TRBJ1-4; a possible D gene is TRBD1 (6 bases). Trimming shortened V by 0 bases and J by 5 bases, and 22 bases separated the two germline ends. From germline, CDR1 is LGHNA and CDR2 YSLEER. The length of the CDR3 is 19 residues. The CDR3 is CASSQDLPPAWGRNEKLFF. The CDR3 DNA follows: TGCGCCAGCAGCCAAGATTTGCCCCCGGCTTGGGGGCGAAATGAAAAACTGTTTTTT.

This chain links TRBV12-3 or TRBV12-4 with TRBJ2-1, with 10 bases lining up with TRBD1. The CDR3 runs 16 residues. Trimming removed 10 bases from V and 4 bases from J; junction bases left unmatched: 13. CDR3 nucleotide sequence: TGTGCCACCAGGACCCCCGGGACAGGGGAATACAATGAGCAGTTCTTC. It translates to CATRTPGTGEYNEQFF.

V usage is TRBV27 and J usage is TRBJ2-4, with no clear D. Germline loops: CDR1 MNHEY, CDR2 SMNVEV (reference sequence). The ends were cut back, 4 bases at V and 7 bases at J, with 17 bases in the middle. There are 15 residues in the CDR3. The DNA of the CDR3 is TGTGCCAGCAGTTCCTCCTGGGCCCTAGGGAACATTCAGTACTTC. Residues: CASSSSWALGNIQYF.

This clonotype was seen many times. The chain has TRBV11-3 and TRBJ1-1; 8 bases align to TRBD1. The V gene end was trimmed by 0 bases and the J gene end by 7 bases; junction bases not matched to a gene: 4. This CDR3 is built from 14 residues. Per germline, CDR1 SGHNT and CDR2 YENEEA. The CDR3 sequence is CASSLDRGQGEAFF. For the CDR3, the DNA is TGTGCCAGCAGCTTAGACAGGGGGCAGGGTGAAGCTTTCTTT.